The TCR beta chain described here comes from a study of CD8+CD57+ T cells in acquired aplastic anemia (dated by TCRdb to the late 2010s). Some background on the complete study: A mean of roughly 3.2 ug of DNA, ranging from roughly 0.19 to 30 ug, was extracted from sorted CD4+ and CD8+ cells. A CD8+CD57+ expansion meant a frequency higher than the mean frequency seen in healthy subjects. The paper's findings and limits, for the study overall: CD8+ Simpson's diversity did not differ significantly between patients and healthy controls (P=0.060). Although around 30 CD8+ CDR3 sequences were shared by patients and controls, these sequences appeared highly expressed in patients and within the immunodominant clones of patients.

Genomic DNA served as template for TCR beta VDJ combination and CDR3 sequence profiling. TCR repertoire sequencing was run on an Illumina HiSeq 2000. As for the authors' bioinformatics: Repertoire assessment relied on Simpson's diversity index, CDR3 size and DJ length profiles, and TRBV/TRBJ rearrangement plots. The most abundant DNA sequence in the deep sequencing data was taken as the immunodominant clone. CDR3 amino acid sequences were screened for sharing across subjects and compared with published repertoires and the VDJdb database. TCRdb applied fastp at Q25 and MiXCR to the public reads, then kept only in-frame beta chains. Rows are unified per CDR3 protein, each entry keeping the most common DNA and genes. These V and J calls originate from TCRdb's pipeline instead of the authors' own analysis. This sample lists over 150,000 distinct CDR3 sequences; 63% were detected once. The ten largest clonotypes hold roughly 43% of the sample.

This clonotype has only one observation. Its antigen remains unidentified. Per-nucleotide qualities are absent, and no much larger clonotype sits a single base away. Evidence from one read is weak. The patients picked for sequencing were ones in whom flow cytometry had shown an expansion of CD8+CD57+ cells. Severe acquired aplastic anemia was diagnosed in all patients according to International Study of Aplastic Anemia and Agranulocytosis and Camitta criteria. At the time blood was sampled, none of the patients had received any therapy. TCR repertoires of sorted CD4+ and CD8+ blood T cells from severe aplastic anemia patients and healthy subjects were deep-sequenced in the study. Patients were enrolled under clinicaltrials.gov protocols 00001620, 01623167, 00001397, 00071045, 00081523 and 00961064 in the USA. Ficoll-Paque density gradient centrifugation was used to isolate peripheral blood mononuclear cells. Before DNA extraction, CD4+ and CD8+ T cells were sorted with FACS or magnetic beads.

V and J are trimmed by 3 bases and 4 bases, and the gene matches miss 2 bases of the junction. CDR1 and CDR2, looked up from the germline V gene, are SGHRS and YFSETQ. The CDR3 has 13 amino acids, counting the end cysteine and phenylalanine. The kept DNA is CDR3 alone, 39 bases in frame from the first base. The chain is assembled from TRBV5-1 and TRBJ2-7; 9 junctional bases match TRBD1. The specimen sequenced was sorted CD4+, CD8+, or CD8+CD57+ T cells (not recorded which) from PBMCs. The sequence was collected from a human donor with aplastic anemia. The CDR3 corresponds to CASSWTGEYEQYF. In nucleotides, the sequence is TGCGCCAGCAGCTGGACAGGGGAGTACGAGCAGTACTTC. This CDR3, with the reference TRBV5-1 and TRBJ2-7 proteins standing in past its ends, gives the full variable domain KAGVTQTPRYLIKTRGQQVTLSCSPISGHRSVSWYQQTPGQGLQFLFEYFSETQRNKGNFPGRFSGRQFSNSRSEMNVSTLELGDSALYLCASSWTGEYEQYFGPGTRLTVT.